The 21 T cell receptor beta chains listed next were all sequenced from one sample in a study of Graves' ophthalmopathy and Graves' hyperthyroidism. Amplifying from RNA transcripts, the study obtained TCR beta CDR3 regions. HTBI primers primed a first-round RT-PCR, and a second-round multiplex PCR followed. TCRdb reanalysed the multiplex PCR reads using MiXCR and keeps one entry per CDR3 protein. This sample yields about 1.1 million distinct CDR3 sequences, of which 35% to 40% are seen a single time; approximately 12% belongs to the top ten. The sample consisted of peripheral blood or thyroid tissue (not recorded which). Receptors originate from an adult man with Graves' hyperthyroidism.

The chain carries TRBV29-1 and TRBJ2-5; D not resolved. Germline V gene data show CDR1 as SQVTM and CDR2 as ANQGSEA. V dropped 6 bases and J dropped 0 bases, with 8 bases sitting between them. The CDR3 has 12 residues. CDR3 DNA sequence: TGCAGCGTGTCAGAATACCAAGAGACCCAGTACTTC. It codes for CSVSEYQETQYF.

The sample holds one count of this clonotype. J is TRBJ1-2 and V is TRBV12-3 or TRBV12-4; maybe TRBD1 (5 bases). The CDR3 sequence is 14 residues long. V lost 2 bases and J lost 8, with 15 bases in between. CDR3 region: CASSLMVGAGGYTF. The CDR3, as DNA: TGTGCCAGCAGTTTAATGGTTGGGGCAGGAGGCTACACCTTC.

The J gene is TRBJ2-7, the V gene TRBV2, with a possible D match to TRBD2 (5 bases). The DNA end is a closer match to TRBJ2-1, so the J assignment may be wrong. This CDR3 has 11 amino acids. The germline V gene has CDR1 SNHLY and CDR2 FYNNEI. Here the CDR3 DNA reads TGTGCCAGCAGAAAGGAGGACGAGCAGTTCTTC. Protein product: CASRKEDEQFF.

This clonotype has a handful of counts. The chain recombines TRBV6-5 with TRBJ1-4; D may be TRBD1 (5 bases). Germline loops: CDR1 MNHEY, CDR2 SVGAGI. With 11 bases removed from V and 3 bases from J, the gap between germline ends came to 13 bases. The CDR3 runs 13 residues. The CDR3 nucleotides are TGTGCCGCGAAGGGGTTGGCTAATGAAAAACTGTTTTTT. Its protein is CAAKGLANEKLFF.

Points on this clonotype: A much more abundant neighbour one base away suggests this may be a read error. The CDR3 DNA follows: TGCAGTGCTACCAGACAGTGGAATCAGCCCCGGCATTTT. It translates to CSATRQWNQPRHF. This rearrangement joins TRBV20-1 to TRBJ1-5; TRBD1 is a possible D gene (5 bases). Per the germline V gene, CDR1 is DFQATT and CDR2 is SNEGSKA (reference sequence). The CDR3 is 13 residues long.

This clonotype occurred many times. This chain uses TRBV7-2 with TRBJ1-6; 8 bases line up with TRBD1. Germline values: CDR1 SGHTA, CDR2 FQGNSA. V gave up 6 bases and J gave up 11 bases; unmatched junction bases: 12. The CDR3 extends over 15 amino acids. CDR3 coding DNA: TGTGCCAGCAGTCTGAGTACAGGGGGATCGACACCCCTCCACTTT. It codes for CASSLSTGGSTPLHF.

This clonotype was counted at least ten times. V usage is TRBV5-5 and J usage is TRBJ2-7, with D possibly TRBD2 on 6 matching bases. V lost 5 bases and J 2 bases, leaving 14 bases between the germline ends. Germline V CDR1 and CDR2: SGHKS, YYEKEE (reference sequence). The CDR3 spans 14 residues. The CDR3 loop is CASSPDGGTYEQYF. CDR3 nucleotides: TGTGCCAGCAGTCCTGACGGGGGTACCTACGAGCAGTACTTC.

The chain has TRBV19 and TRBJ1-2; maybe TRBD1 (5 bases). This CDR3 comprises 16 residues. Germline V gene lookup returns CDR1 LNHDA and CDR2 SQIVND (reference sequence). With 5 bases removed from V and 6 bases from J, the gap between germline ends came to 22 bases. The CDR3 region is CASSPRGLDRIHGYTF. DNA for the CDR3: TGTGCCAGTAGTCCCCGGGGCCTCGACAGAATTCATGGCTACACCTTC.

In its sample, this clonotype was seen once. The chain has TRBV25-1 and TRBJ2-1, with D tentatively TRBD1 or TRBD2 (6 bases each). The tail of the sequence fits TRBJ2-5 better, so the J call may be wrong. The CDR3 totals 19 residues. Germline CDR1 reads MGHDK; CDR2 reads SYGVNS. CDR3 DNA: TGTGCCAGCAGCGAGACAGCGCCGGAGGGGGTGTGGAACATAGAGACCCAGTACTTC. Protein product: CASSETAPEGVWNIETQYF.

The chain employs TRBV14 and TRBJ1-2; D is uncertain. CDR3 length equals 15 residues. Germline V lookup: CDR1 SGHDN, CDR2 FVKESK. V dropped 5 bases and J dropped 0 bases, with 13 bases sitting between them. The CDR3 here is CASSASRGSNYGYTF. CDR3 bases: TGTGCCAGCAGCGCAAGCCGAGGGTCTAACTATGGCTACACCTTC. Looking up the rest from reference TRBV14 and TRBJ1-2 gives the full variable domain: EAGVTQFPSHSVIEKGQTVTLRCDPISGHDNLYWYRRVMGKEIKFLLHFVKESKQDESGMPNNRFLAERTGGTYSTLKVQPAELEDSGVYFCASSASRGSNYGYTFGSGTRLTVV.

This chain links TRBV5-1 with TRBJ2-5, with 9 positions matching TRBD1. The trim removed 1 base at V and 5 bases at J, leaving 6 bases unmatched. This CDR3 contains 15 residues. Per germline, CDR1 SGHRS and CDR2 YFSETQ. The CDR3 DNA follows: TGCGCCAGCAGCTTGATAGGGACAGGGTATGAGACCCAGTACTTC. Translated, it gives CASSLIGTGYETQYF.

In regard to this clonotype: Possible read error: a much larger clone is one base away. This chain uses TRBV20-1 with TRBJ2-5, with D unresolved. V lost 0 bases to trimming and J lost 13 bases, with 15 bases between them. Germline loops: CDR1 DFQATT, CDR2 SNEGSKA (reference sequence). This CDR3 has 12 amino acids. This CDR3 is CSARDFVYERYF. DNA of the CDR3: TGCAGTGCTAGAGATTTCGTTTACGAGCGGTACTTC.

This clonotype was seen a few times. The chain employs TRBV7-9 and TRBJ1-5; 9 bases are shared with TRBD1. From germline, CDR1 is SEHNR and CDR2 FQNEAQ (reference sequence). The CDR3 spans 17 residues. Trimming cost V 5 bases and J 2 bases; bases outside gene matches: 10. The CDR3 protein is CASSPTGDREGNQPQHF. The CDR3 DNA follows: TGTGCCAGCAGCCCGACAGGGGACAGGGAAGGCAATCAGCCCCAGCATTTT.

Comments on this clonotype: This may come from a read error, since a much larger clone is one base off. This rearrangement joins TRBV20-1 to TRBJ2-5, with D maybe TRBD2 (5 bases). CDR3 size: 11 residues. Germline CDR1 reads DFQATT; CDR2 reads SNEGSKA (reference sequence). CDR3 loop: CNADTRKTQYF. The CDR3 DNA follows: TGCAATGCGGATACTAGAAAGACCCAGTACTTC.

The chain has TRBV10-3 and TRBJ2-7, with D possibly TRBD1 on 6 matching bases. CDR1 ENHRY and CDR2 SYGVKD come from the germline V gene. This CDR3 is built from 16 residues. V lost 0 bases, J lost 4 bases, and 16 bases lay in between. The CDR3 loop is CAISESKGVTTYEQYF. For the CDR3, the DNA is TGTGCCATCAGTGAGTCAAAGGGGGTCACGACATACGAGCAGTACTTC.

A remark on this clonotype: Since no conserved phenylalanine or tryptophan closes the CDR3, a read error is the likely cause. V gene TRBV6-2 or TRBV6-3 combines with J gene TRBJ1-1; maybe TRBD1 (6 bases). Trimming cost V 4 bases and J 0 bases, with 15 bases left between them. Germline V gives CDR1 MNHEY, CDR2 SVGEGT. This CDR3 comprises 16 residues. The CDR3 DNA follows: TGTGCCAGCAGTTTCGACAGGAGAAACATGAACACTGAAGCTTTCCTT. This encodes CASSFDRRNMNTEAFL.

This clonotype was found many times. This rearrangement joins TRBV20-1 to TRBJ2-5; the match to TRBD2 covers 9 bases. Germline-derived CDR1 and CDR2 are DFQATT and SNEGSKA (reference sequence). This CDR3 is built from 15 residues. After removal of 3 bases from V and 4 bases from J, the junction contained 9 bases not matched to a gene. This CDR3 is CSARPPGTSLETQYF. The CDR3 bases are TGCAGTGCTAGGCCTCCCGGGACTAGCCTAGAGACCCAGTACTTC.

The genes are TRBV7-3 and TRBJ2-3; D is perhaps TRBD1 or TRBD2 (5 bases each). This CDR3 is built from 15 residues. The V gene lost 2 bases and the J gene lost 2 bases, with 11 bases spanning the gap. Germline CDR1 SGHTA, CDR2 FQGTGA. CDR3: CASSLQRGNTDTQYF. The CDR3 coding sequence is TGTGCCAGCAGCTTACAGAGGGGAAACACAGATACGCAGTATTTT.

The rearrangement uses TRBV5-1 and TRBJ1-5, with D uncertain. The CDR3 runs to 11 residues. Germline V gene sequence: CDR1 SGHRS, CDR2 YFSETQ. In DNA form, the CDR3 reads TGCGCTAGTCAAAGCAATCAGCCCCAGCATTTT. It encodes CASQSNQPQHF.

This clonotype was detected a few times. The chain links TRBV29-1 to TRBJ1-6; 9 bases line up with TRBD1. The CDR3 length is 12 residues. The V gene's germline CDR1 is SQVTM and CDR2 ANQGSEA. V dropped 8 bases and J dropped 9; count of bases not matched to a gene: 5. CDR3: CSSPGQGSPLHF. The CDR3 DNA reads as TGCAGCAGCCCGGGACAGGGTTCACCCCTCCACTTT.

This clonotype has a count of ten or more. V is TRBV10-3 and J is TRBJ1-1, with TRBD1 matching over 11 bases. V was clipped by 5 bases and J by 4 bases; unmatched bases: 12. The length of the CDR3 is 17 residues. Germline V gene lookup returns CDR1 ENHRY and CDR2 SYGVKD. This CDR3 is CAISTTDRGRGITEAFF. The CDR3 bases are TGTGCCATCAGTACGACGGACAGGGGGCGAGGGATCACTGAAGCTTTCTTT.